This T cell receptor (beta chain) was identified during a study of CD8+CD57+ T cells in acquired aplastic anemia. The study, taken as a whole, reports: CD8+ Simpson's diversity in patients was not significantly different from that in controls. There were about 27 CD8+ CDR3 sequences that occurred in both patients and controls.

Genomic DNA, the template, was used for profiling of the TCR beta VDJ and CDR3. Via MiXCR, TCRdb re-called the reads, giving one row per CDR3 protein. This sample has roughly 280,000 distinct CDR3 sequences, with about 50% found just once. At least ten counts were recorded for this clonotype. What it binds is not known. CDR3 length equals 15 residues. Germline V gene lookup returns CDR1 SGHDN and CDR2 FVKESK. V was pared by 1 base and J by 3 bases, with 0 bases of the junction left unmatched. Sequencing was done on patients that had shown CD8+CD57+ cell expansion by flow cytometry. Among the patients, all had severe acquired aplastic anemia. The study sampled blood from patients who had received no therapy.

The chain combines TRBV14 with TRBJ2-7, with 13 bases identical to TRBD2. What was sequenced was sorted CD4+, CD8+, or CD8+CD57+ T cells (not recorded which) from PBMCs. The sequence came from a human donor with aplastic anemia. The chain's CDR3 is CASSQGLAGGYEQYF. The CDR3 nucleotides read TGTGCCAGCAGCCAAGGACTAGCGGGAGGCTACGAGCAGTACTTC.